This T cell receptor (beta chain) was recorded in a study of T cell responses to AZD1222 COVID-19 vaccine. Study information: Second doses at about 4 or about 12 weeks were pooled.

Study-level findings and limits: The CD4 TCRs associated with vaccination extended across spike and predominated at 160-218 and 743-854.

The CDR3 is made up of 12 amino acids. The germline CDR1 and CDR2 sequences are MDHEN and SYDVKM. Profiling relied on immunoSEQ multiplex PCR, and the TCRdb table lists in-frame clones only, not all of them. The repertoire includes roughly 100,000 clones, just over 90% of them detected once, and roughly 1.4% sits in the top ten. On this clone: What it recognizes is unknown.

The clonotype was recovered from an adult in good health. The sample in question was peripheral blood, obtained on day 0 of AZD1222 vaccination. V gene TRBV28 combines with J gene TRBJ1-2, with D possibly TRBD1 on 6 matching bases. CDR3 residues: CVGGSPNYGYTF. CDR3 nucleotide sequence: TGTGTAGGGGGGTCCCCCAACTATGGCTACACCTTC.